This T cell receptor beta chain was recorded in a study of patients and donors after allogeneic stem cell transplantation. TCRdb recomputed calls from the RT-PCR reads with MiXCR, one row per CDR3 protein. The data hold hundreds of thousands of distinct CDR3 sequences, with 38% observed a single time. Trimming removed 1 base from V and 5 bases from J, with 14 bases in between. The CDR3 has 15 amino acids. The receptor was isolated from a human donor who was either an allogeneic HSCT recipient or a stem cell or donor lymphocyte infusion donor (not recorded which). It is not recorded whose cells these are; they may come from a transplant donor. Source material: blood, either unsorted or a sorted T cell fraction (not recorded which). This chain uses TRBV12-3 or TRBV12-4 with TRBJ1-1; weak D call: TRBD1 (6 bases). CDR3 residues: CASSLDRAGWTEAFF. For the CDR3, the DNA is TGTGCCAGCAGTTTAGACAGGGCAGGGTGGACTGAAGCTTTCTTT.